Shown below are 2 T cell receptor beta chains from a single sample sequenced in a study of cytomegalovirus exposure and HLA in healthy donors. This PCR relied on a set of 60 Vbeta primers and 13 Jbeta primers. Method: immunoSEQ multiplex PCR; TCRdb's copy keeps in-frame clones and lacks some. Of some 100,000 clones listed, approximately 84% are singletons. Input material: PBMCs. These receptors were collected from a man aged 18 to 29 in good health and CMV-seronegative.

The V call is TRBV27, the J call TRBJ2-1; 7 positions match TRBD2. CDR1 and CDR2 from the germline V gene are MNHEY and SMNVEV (reference sequence). V shed 6 bases, J shed 4 bases, and the junction held 6 bases outside the gene matches. The CDR3 consists of 14 residues. The CDR3 spells CASRTGGLYNEQFF. DNA of the CDR3: TGTGCCAGCAGGACGGGAGGCCTTTACAATGAGCAGTTCTTC.

This sequence joins TRBV7-9 and TRBJ1-2; D is possibly TRBD1 (5 bases). The CDR3 is 13 residues long. Trimming took off 4 bases at V and 4 bases at J, with 10 bases between the two ends. Germline V gene sequence: CDR1 SEHNR, CDR2 FQNEAQ (reference sequence). The CDR3 coding sequence is TGTGCCAGCAGCTCTCCTACAGGCTATGGCTACACCTTC. Translating gives CASSSPTGYGYTF.